This T cell receptor (beta chain) was obtained from a study of cytomegalovirus exposure and HLA in healthy donors. Whole-study findings and limits: The HLA-A and HLA-B alleles of most subjects were reportedly predicted accurately from TCR beta sequences. As a later analysis showed, a missense DCLRE1C variant was linked to trimming of TCR beta V- and J-genes. Later analysis identified 16,951 TCR beta sequences associated with HLA alleles, using a false discovery rate threshold of 0.05. Listed as cytomegalovirus-associated were 150 or so TCR beta chains.

Germline V CDR1 and CDR2: MNHEY, SMNVEV (reference sequence). Trimming at V came to 2 bases and at J to 0 bases, leaving 5 bases not matched to a gene. There are 17 residues in the CDR3. On this clone: Its antigen remains unidentified.

Primers included in the PCR were 60 Vbeta and 13 Jbeta primers. Only in-frame clones appear in the TCRdb table, and some are missing; sequencing was by immunoSEQ multiplex PCR. The sample records just over 150,000 clones, 75% to 85% being singletons. The sequence was collected from a man in his forties or fifties in good health and CMV-seropositive. The sequenced sample was PBMCs. J is TRBJ1-2 and V is TRBV27; TRBD1 agrees at 11 bases. The CDR3 DNA follows: TGTGCCAGCAGTTTACACCGGACAGGGGGCCCTAACTATGGCTACACCTTC. It specifies CASSLHRTGGPNYGYTF.